This TCR beta chain is drawn from a study of blood T cell repertoires in COVID-19. Here immunoSEQ multiplex PCR was the method, and the copy in TCRdb shows in-frame clones only, minus some. Here the sample spans over 30,000 clones, approximately 90% being singletons. A single count supports this clone. Germline CDR1 is LNHDA and CDR2 is SQIVND (reference sequence). V trimming: 10 bases; J trimming: 1 base; junction bases outside the gene matches: 9. The CDR3 length is 15 residues. Source material: peripheral blood. The rearrangement links TRBV19 to TRBJ2-2; 7 positions match TRBD1. The receptor was derived from a human donor in a cohort sampled during active COVID-19. The CDR3 bases are TGTGCCACCACGAGACAGGGCCTGAACACCGGGGAGCTGTTTTTT. Its protein product is CATTRQGLNTGELFF.